This TCR beta chain was documented in a study of shared clonotypes between healthy human individuals. Study background: Three plates each covered CD4 naive and memory; CD8 naive two, CD8 memory one.

Repertoires were generated with immunoSEQ multiplex PCR, while TCRdb's copy carries only in-frame clones and drops some. The sample records over 95,000 clones, 55% to 70% being singletons. Study results and caveats: The generation probabilities recorded for non-shared clonotypes fell below those of clonotypes shared by all four donors. Researchers found naive subsets generally carried larger estimated richness than memory subsets.

Notes on this clone: Its antigen remains unknown.

The V end was cut by 1 base, the J end by 9 bases, with 13 bases between. The CDR3 contains 13 residues. CDR1 is GTSNPN, CDR2 SVGIG, per germline (reference sequence). The receptor was isolated from a woman aged 25 to 39 in good health. Sequencing was carried out using memory CD8+ T cells sorted from blood. As to subset: CD45RO+ cells pooled with CCR7-negative TemRA cells. The chain is built from TRBV30 and TRBJ1-5, with unresolved D. This CDR3 is CAWSGVYPGPQHF. In nucleotides, the CDR3 is TGTGCCTGGAGTGGGGTGTATCCAGGGCCCCAGCATTTT. The whole variable domain, filled in from reference TRBV30 and TRBJ1-5, reads SQTIHQWPATLVQPVGSPLSLECTVEGTSNPNLYWYRQAAGRGLQLLFYSVGIGQISSEVPQNLSASRPQDRQFILSSKKLLLSDSGFYLCAWSGVYPGPQHFGDGTRLSIL.